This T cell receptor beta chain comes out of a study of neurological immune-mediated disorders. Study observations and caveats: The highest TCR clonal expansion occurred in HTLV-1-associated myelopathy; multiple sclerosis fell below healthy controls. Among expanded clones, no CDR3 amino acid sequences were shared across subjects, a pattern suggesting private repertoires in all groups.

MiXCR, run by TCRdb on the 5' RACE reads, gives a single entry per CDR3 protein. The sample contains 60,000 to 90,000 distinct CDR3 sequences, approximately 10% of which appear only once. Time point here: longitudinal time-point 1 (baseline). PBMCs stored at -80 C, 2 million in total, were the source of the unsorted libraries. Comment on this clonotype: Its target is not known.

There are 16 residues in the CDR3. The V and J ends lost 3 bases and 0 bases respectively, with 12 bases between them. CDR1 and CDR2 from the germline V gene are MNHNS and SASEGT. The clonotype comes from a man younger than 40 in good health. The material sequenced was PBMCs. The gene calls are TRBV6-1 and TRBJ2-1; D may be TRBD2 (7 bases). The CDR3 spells CASSDLRGASYNEQFF. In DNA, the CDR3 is TGTGCCAGCAGTGACCTACGGGGGGCCTCCTACAATGAGCAGTTCTTC.